The 15 T cell receptor beta chains in this list originate from one sample, sequenced in a study of Tregs in tolerant kidney transplant recipients. TCRdb's copy holds only in-frame clones and misses some; the assay was immunoSEQ multiplex PCR. This table holds 75,000 to 85,000 clones, roughly 90% found once. This specimen was Tregs from blood, taken before the transplant. The receptors were gathered from a human donor who received a combined kidney and bone marrow transplant.

The chain links TRBV5-1 to TRBJ1-4; maybe TRBD1 (5 bases). The CDR3 is 15 amino acids. CDR1 is SGHRS and CDR2 is YFSETQ in the germline V gene. With 0 bases removed from V and 8 bases from J, the gap between germline ends came to 14 bases. CDR3 in amino acids: CASSLEGALGEKLFF. CDR3 DNA sequence: TGCGCCAGCAGCTTGGAAGGGGCATTGGGAGAAAAACTGTTTTTT.

This clone was seen only once. The chain couples TRBV5-4 to TRBJ1-2; 8 bases fit TRBD1. Trimming at V came to 3 bases and at J to 6 bases, leaving 13 bases not matched to a gene. This CDR3 contains 16 residues. The V gene's germline CDR1 is SGHNT and CDR2 YYREEE (reference sequence). The CDR3 sequence: CASSSPQDRGIDGYTF. CDR3 coding DNA: TGTGCCAGCAGCTCACCCCAAGACAGGGGAATTGATGGCTACACCTTC.

J is TRBJ1-2 and V is TRBV27, with D possibly TRBD1 on 5 matching bases. This CDR3 is 14 amino acids long. V was cut by 6 bases and J by 4 bases, with 15 bases left in between. Germline lookup yields CDR1 MNHEY and CDR2 SMNVEV (reference sequence). CDR3 residues: CASRPRSGTYGYTF. CDR3 coding DNA: TGTGCCAGCAGACCACGCTCAGGGACCTATGGCTACACCTTC.

V and J are TRBV14 and TRBJ2-5; 12 bases map to TRBD2. This CDR3 contains 14 residues. Trimming at V came to 2 bases and at J to 5 bases, leaving 0 bases not matched to a gene. The germline gives CDR1 SGHDN, CDR2 FVKESK. In DNA form, the CDR3 reads TGTGCCAGCAGCCAACTAGCGGGAGGGGAGACCCAGTACTTC. Translation gives CASSQLAGGETQYF.

The chain is built from TRBV4-1 and TRBJ1-1; 10 positions agree with TRBD1. Trimming at V came to 5 bases and at J to 2 bases, leaving 11 bases not matched to a gene. The CDR3 runs to 17 residues. Germline lookup yields CDR1 MGHRA and CDR2 YSYEKL. The chain's CDR3 is CASSIRDRGFLNTEAFF. As DNA, the CDR3 is TGCGCCAGCAGCATCAGGGACAGGGGTTTTTTAAACACTGAAGCTTTCTTT.

This chain connects TRBV19 to TRBJ1-1, with TRBD1 identical over 7 bases. This CDR3 comprises 14 residues. Unmatched junction bases numbered 7, after V lost 6 bases and J lost 3 bases. Germline V lookup: CDR1 LNHDA, CDR2 SQIVND (reference sequence). The CDR3 nucleotides are TGTGCCAGTAGGAAACAGGGGTGGGACACTGAAGCTTTCTTT. Residues: CASRKQGWDTEAFF.

The CDR3 reads CASRGQGVTEAFF. In DNA form, the CDR3 reads TGTGCCAGCAGAGGACAGGGGGTTACTGAAGCTTTCTTT. This sequence joins TRBV6-1 and TRBJ1-1; TRBD1 matches at 10 bases. CDR1 MNHNS and CDR2 SASEGT come from the germline V gene. J was trimmed by 5 bases and V by 6 bases; bases with no gene match: 3. The CDR3 has 13 amino acids.

The rearrangement joins TRBV28 to TRBJ2-7; 7 bases align to TRBD1. There are 14 residues in the CDR3. Losses at the gene ends were 4 bases for V and 0 bases for J; bases not matched to a gene: 3. Per germline, CDR1 MDHEN and CDR2 SYDVKM. CDR3 protein: CASSSTGASYEQYF. CDR3 sequence (DNA): TGTGCCAGCAGTTCCACAGGGGCCTCCTACGAGCAGTACTTC.

The chain uses TRBV10-2 and TRBJ1-3; D ambiguous. The germline V gene has CDR1 WSHSY and CDR2 SAAADI. The CDR3 contains 14 residues. Trimming pared 3 bases from V and 7 bases from J, leaving 13 bases between. CDR3 sequence: CASSEVGTPNTIYF. Here the CDR3 DNA reads TGCGCCAGCAGTGAAGTCGGCACGCCGAACACCATATATTTT.

The chain is built from TRBV30 and TRBJ1-4; unclear D gene. Germline-derived CDR1 and CDR2 are GTSNPN and SVGIG (reference sequence). Trimming shortened V by 3 bases and J by 11 bases, and 10 bases separated the two germline ends. The CDR3 is 11 residues long. CDR3 residues: CAWSQAEKLFF. The CDR3 coding sequence is TGTGCCTGGAGCCAGGCCGAGAAACTGTTTTTT. Supplemented by reference TRBV30 and TRBJ1-4, the full variable domain reads SQTIHQWPATLVQPVGSPLSLECTVEGTSNPNLYWYRQAAGRGLQLLFYSVGIGQISSEVPQNLSASRPQDRQFILSSKKLLLSDSGFYLCAWSQAEKLFFGSGTQLSVL.

V gene TRBV5-6 combines with J gene TRBJ1-1; D call uncertain. Germline CDR1 is SGHDT and CDR2 is YYEEEE. Trimming took 5 bases from V and 0 from J, leaving 8 bases between them. The CDR3 extends over 13 amino acids. This CDR3 reads CASRVGMNTEAFF. The DNA of the CDR3 is TGTGCCAGCAGGGTAGGGATGAACACTGAAGCTTTCTTT.

The genes are TRBV18 and TRBJ2-2, with D unresolved. Trimming removed 3 bases at V and 2 bases at J, with 4 bases between. The CDR3 is 13 amino acids. Looked up from germline, CDR1 is KGHSH and CDR2 is LQKENI. CDR3 DNA: TGTGCCAGCTCACCTGGTAACACCGGGGAGCTGTTTTTT. Translating gives CASSPGNTGELFF.

This chain joins TRBV5-1 and TRBJ2-7; 8 positions match TRBD1. CDR1 and CDR2 (germline): SGHRS, YFSETQ. Unmatched junction bases numbered 6, after V lost 6 bases and J lost 1 base. This CDR3 is 14 amino acids long. CDR3 amino acids: CASMDTGGSYEQYF. CDR3 coding DNA: TGCGCCAGCATGGACACAGGGGGATCCTACGAGCAGTACTTC.

The chain links TRBV6-9 to TRBJ2-7; possibly TRBD1 for D (6 bases). Germline lookup yields CDR1 MNHGY and CDR2 SVAAGI. The CDR3 length is 15 residues. The V end was cut by 4 bases, the J end by 5 bases, with 18 bases between. The CDR3 spells CASSCRQVGFDEQYF. The DNA of the CDR3 is TGTGCCAGCAGTTGCCGACAGGTTGGGTTCGACGAGCAGTACTTC.

About this clone: Germline is not matched at one junction end, which may reflect a read error. The chain combines TRBV28 with TRBJ2-1; 10 bases agree with TRBD1. Germline V CDR1 and CDR2: MDHEN, SYDVKM. The CDR3 spans 16 residues. This CDR3 is CASSLSGQGPFNEQFF. The CDR3 DNA reads as TGTGCCAGCAGTTTATCGGGACAGGGGCCGTTCAATGAGCAATTCTTC.